The rows below give T cell receptor beta chains drawn from one sample of a study of shared clonotypes between healthy human individuals. Produced via immunoSEQ multiplex PCR; TCRdb's table is partial and in-frame only. The sample contains 2.5 million or so clones, approximately 92% of which appear only once. The sample comprised naive CD4+ T cells sorted from blood. These receptors all come from a man aged 18 to 30 in good health. Each CDR3 is given with its conserved first and last residue. The order of the fields is J gene, V gene, CDR3 length, CDR3 protein.

j_gene: TRBJ2-7; v_gene: TRBV28; len: 16; CDR3aa: CASSSPGSKTRNEQYF
j_gene: TRBJ2-1; v_gene: TRBV2; len: 15; CDR3aa: CASSRLAEFYNEQFF
j_gene: TRBJ2-3; v_gene: TRBV4-2; len: 18; CDR3aa: CASSQDTKTGASTDTQYF
j_gene: TRBJ2-7; v_gene: TRBV7-8; len: 19; CDR3aa: CASSWNVVAETPRTYEQYF
j_gene: TRBJ1-6; v_gene: TRBV6-6; len: 14; CDR3aa: CAGGSGFYNSPLHF
j_gene: TRBJ2-1; v_gene: TRBV18; len: 15; CDR3aa: CASSPNRGAADEQFF
j_gene: TRBJ2-3; v_gene: TRBV10-1; len: 14; CDR3aa: CASSVMESTDTQYF
j_gene: TRBJ2-5; v_gene: TRBV7-9; len: 16; CDR3aa: CASSFEGLAARETQYF
j_gene: TRBJ2-3; v_gene: TRBV19; len: 16; CDR3aa: CASSMRLAGGSDTQYF
j_gene: TRBJ2-1; v_gene: TRBV5-6; len: 16; CDR3aa: CASSLFSGGPFNEQFF
j_gene: TRBJ2-5; v_gene: TRBV10-3; len: 15; CDR3aa: CAISEGGVGQETQYF
j_gene: TRBJ1-5; v_gene: TRBV6-5; len: 13; CDR3aa: CASSWQFNQPQHF
j_gene: TRBJ1-3; v_gene: TRBV6-5; len: 14; CDR3aa: CASSYRGPGNTIYF
j_gene: TRBJ2-6; v_gene: TRBV2; len: 17; CDR3aa: CASSVGGGISGANVLTF
j_gene: TRBJ2-7; v_gene: TRBV12-5; len: 15; CDR3aa: CASGFSTSGSGEQYF
j_gene: TRBJ2-7; v_gene: TRBV6-5; len: 15; CDR3aa: CASTYSGTSIYEQYF